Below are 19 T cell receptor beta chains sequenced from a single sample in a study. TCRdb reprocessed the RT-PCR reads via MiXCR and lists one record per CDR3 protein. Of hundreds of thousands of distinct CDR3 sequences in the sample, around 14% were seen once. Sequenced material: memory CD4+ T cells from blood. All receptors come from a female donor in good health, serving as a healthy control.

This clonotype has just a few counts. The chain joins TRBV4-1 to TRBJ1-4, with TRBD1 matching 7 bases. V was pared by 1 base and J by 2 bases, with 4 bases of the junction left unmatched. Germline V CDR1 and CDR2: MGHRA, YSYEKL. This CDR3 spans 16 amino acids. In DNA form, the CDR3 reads TGCGCCAGCAGCCAAGGTCCGGACAGGACTAATGAAAAACTGTTTTTT. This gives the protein CASSQGPDRTNEKLFF.

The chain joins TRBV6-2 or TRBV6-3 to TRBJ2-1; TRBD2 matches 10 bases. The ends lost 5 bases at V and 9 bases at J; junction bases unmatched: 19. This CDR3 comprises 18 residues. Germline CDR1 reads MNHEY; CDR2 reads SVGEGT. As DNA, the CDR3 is TGTGCCAGCAGTCCCGGATATCTAGCGGGAGTGGTGCTCGGTGAGCAGTTCTTC. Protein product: CASSPGYLAGVVLGEQFF.

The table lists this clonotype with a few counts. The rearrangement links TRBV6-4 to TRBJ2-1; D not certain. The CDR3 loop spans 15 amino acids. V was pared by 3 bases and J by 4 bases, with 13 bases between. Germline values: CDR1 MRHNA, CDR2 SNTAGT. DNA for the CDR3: TGTGCCAGCAGTGAGAAGGCAGGTTCTTACAATGAGCAGTTCTTC. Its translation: CASSEKAGSYNEQFF.

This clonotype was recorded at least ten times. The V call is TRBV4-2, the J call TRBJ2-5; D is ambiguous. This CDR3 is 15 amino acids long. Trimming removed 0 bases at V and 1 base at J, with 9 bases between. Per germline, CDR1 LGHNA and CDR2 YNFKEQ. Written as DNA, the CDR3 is TGTGCCAGCAGCCAAGATCTCAACACCCAAGAGACCCAGTACTTC. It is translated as CASSQDLNTQETQYF.

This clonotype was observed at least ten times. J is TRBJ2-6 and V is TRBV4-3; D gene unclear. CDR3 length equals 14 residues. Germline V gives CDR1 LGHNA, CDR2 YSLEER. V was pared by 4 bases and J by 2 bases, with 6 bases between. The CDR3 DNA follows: TGCGCCAGCAGCCCTCAAGCTGGGGCCAACGTCCTGACTTTC. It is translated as CASSPQAGANVLTF.

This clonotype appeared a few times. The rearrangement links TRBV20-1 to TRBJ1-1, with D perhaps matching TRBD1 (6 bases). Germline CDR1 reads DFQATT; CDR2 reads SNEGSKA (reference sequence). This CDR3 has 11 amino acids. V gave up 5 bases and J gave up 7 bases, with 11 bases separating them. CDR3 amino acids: CSADRTDEAFF. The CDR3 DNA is TGCAGTGCTGACCGGACAGATGAAGCTTTCTTT.

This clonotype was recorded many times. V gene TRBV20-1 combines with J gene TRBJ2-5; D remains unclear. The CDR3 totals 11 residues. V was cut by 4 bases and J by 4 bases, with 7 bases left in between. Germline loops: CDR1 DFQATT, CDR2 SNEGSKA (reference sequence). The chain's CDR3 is CSANWGETQYF. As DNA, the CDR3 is TGCAGTGCTAATTGGGGAGAGACCCAGTACTTC.

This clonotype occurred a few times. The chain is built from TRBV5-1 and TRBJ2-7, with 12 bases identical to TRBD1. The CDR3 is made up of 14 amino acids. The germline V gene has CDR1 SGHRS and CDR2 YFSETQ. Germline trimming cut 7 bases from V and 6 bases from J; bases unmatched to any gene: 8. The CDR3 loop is CASAGQGASIEQYF. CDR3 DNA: TGCGCCAGCGCGGGACAGGGGGCATCCATCGAGCAGTACTTC.

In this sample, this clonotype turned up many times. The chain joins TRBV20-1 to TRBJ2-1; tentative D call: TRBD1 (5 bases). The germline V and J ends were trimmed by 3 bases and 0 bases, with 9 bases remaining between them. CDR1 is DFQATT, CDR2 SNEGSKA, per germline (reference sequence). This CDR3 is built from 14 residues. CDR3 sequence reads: CSARGLSSYNEQFF. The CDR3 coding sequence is TGCAGTGCTAGGGGGCTGAGCTCCTACAATGAGCAGTTCTTC.

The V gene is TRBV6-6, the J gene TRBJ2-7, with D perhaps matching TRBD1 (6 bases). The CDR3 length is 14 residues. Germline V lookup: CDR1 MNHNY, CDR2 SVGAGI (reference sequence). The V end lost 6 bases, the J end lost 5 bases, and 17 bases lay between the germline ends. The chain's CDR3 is CASSGTLGSHEQYF. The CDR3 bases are TGTGCCAGCAGCGGGACATTGGGTTCCCACGAGCAGTACTTC.

CDR3 nucleotide sequence: TGTGCCAGCACCGACAGGAGCGTGAACTATGGCTACACCTTC. It is translated as CASTDRSVNYGYTF. The chain combines TRBV6-5 with TRBJ1-2, with a tentative D call TRBD1 (6 bases). The germline V gene encodes CDR1 MNHEY and CDR2 SVGAGI. This CDR3 has 14 residues. V was pared by 7 bases and J by 2 bases, with 14 bases between.

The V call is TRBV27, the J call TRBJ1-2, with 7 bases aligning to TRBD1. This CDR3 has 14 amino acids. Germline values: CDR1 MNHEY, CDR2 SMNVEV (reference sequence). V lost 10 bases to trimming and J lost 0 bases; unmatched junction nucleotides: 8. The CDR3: CATRYRGSNYGYTF. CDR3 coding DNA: TGTGCCACCCGATACAGGGGTTCTAACTATGGCTACACCTTC.

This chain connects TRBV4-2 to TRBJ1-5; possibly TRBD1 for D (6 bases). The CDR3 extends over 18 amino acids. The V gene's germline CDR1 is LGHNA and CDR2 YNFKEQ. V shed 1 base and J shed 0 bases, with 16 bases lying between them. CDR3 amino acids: CASSQVGGPSYSNQPQHF. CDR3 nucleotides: TGTGCCAGCAGCCAAGTGGGGGGCCCTTCGTATAGCAATCAGCCCCAGCATTTT.

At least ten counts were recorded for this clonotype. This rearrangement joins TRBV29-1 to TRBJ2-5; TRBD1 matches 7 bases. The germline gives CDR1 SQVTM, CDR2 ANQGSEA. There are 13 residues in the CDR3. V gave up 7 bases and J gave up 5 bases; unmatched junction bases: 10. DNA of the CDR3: TGCAGCGGCACAGGGGTCGGAGCGGAGACCCAGTACTTC. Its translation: CSGTGVGAETQYF.

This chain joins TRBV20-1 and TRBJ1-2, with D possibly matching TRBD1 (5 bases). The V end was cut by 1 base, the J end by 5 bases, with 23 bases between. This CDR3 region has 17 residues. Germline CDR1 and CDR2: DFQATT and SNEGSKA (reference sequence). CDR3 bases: TGCAGTGCTAGAGCCTTAACCTACCGGGACCTTGAATATGGCTACACCTTC. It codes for CSARALTYRDLEYGYTF.

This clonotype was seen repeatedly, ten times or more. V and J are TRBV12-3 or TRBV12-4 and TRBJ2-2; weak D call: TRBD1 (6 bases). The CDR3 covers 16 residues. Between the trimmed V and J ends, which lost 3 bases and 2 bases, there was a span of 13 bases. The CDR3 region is CASSFEQGINTGELFF. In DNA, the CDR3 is TGTGCCAGCAGTTTTGAGCAGGGGATTAACACCGGGGAGCTGTTTTTT.

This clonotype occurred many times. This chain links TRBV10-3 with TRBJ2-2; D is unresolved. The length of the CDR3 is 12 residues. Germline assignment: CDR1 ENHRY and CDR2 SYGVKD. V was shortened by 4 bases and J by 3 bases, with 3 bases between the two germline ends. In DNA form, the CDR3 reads TGTGCCATCAGTGCGGACACCGGGGAGCTGTTTTTT. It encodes CAISADTGELFF.

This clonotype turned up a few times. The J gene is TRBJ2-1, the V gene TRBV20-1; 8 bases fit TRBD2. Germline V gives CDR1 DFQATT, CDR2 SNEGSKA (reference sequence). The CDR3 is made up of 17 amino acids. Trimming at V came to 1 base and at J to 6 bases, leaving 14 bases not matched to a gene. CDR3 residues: CSARANDLAGLGNEQFF. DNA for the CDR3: TGCAGTGCTAGAGCCAACGATTTAGCGGGATTGGGCAATGAGCAGTTCTTC.

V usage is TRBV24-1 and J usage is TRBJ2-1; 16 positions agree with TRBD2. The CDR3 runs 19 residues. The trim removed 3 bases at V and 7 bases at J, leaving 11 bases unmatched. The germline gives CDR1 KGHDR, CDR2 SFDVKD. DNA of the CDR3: TGTGCCACCAGTGATACAGGGACTAGCGGGAGGGCCGGTGCGAATGAGCAGTTCTTC. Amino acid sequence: CATSDTGTSGRAGANEQFF.